The clone carrying this T cell receptor (beta chain) was recorded at least ten times. Its antigen remains unidentified. Four PCR rounds used nested alpha and beta constant region primers plus the SP2 primer. Reverse transcription of blood and skin TCR RNA was primed at alpha and beta constant regions. TCRdb re-called the UMI-ligation and nested PCR reads with MiXCR, one entry per CDR3 protein. This sample has approximately 30,000 distinct CDR3 sequences, with over 4% found just once. The entry originates in a study of naive and memory T cell subsets. V lost 4 bases and J 4 bases, leaving 8 bases between the germline ends. CDR3 length equals 12 residues. Germline assignment: CDR1 MNHNY and CDR2 SVGAGI (reference sequence). Study-wide findings and caveats: TCR transcript changes with activation or differentiation may affect this RNA method.

An oligonucleotide containing a UMI was ligated to the 3' end of TCR cDNA. RNA was extracted from approximately 2.6 ml of whole blood of healthy adults. Input was about 1 to 1,100 ng of DNase-treated total RNA without cell sorting. The chain has TRBV6-6 and TRBJ2-7; no clear D gene. The clonotype was recovered from an adult in good health. The specimen sequenced was blood. CDR3 bases: TGTGCCAGCAGTTCCGAGGTATACGAGCAGTACTTC. Translating gives CASSSEVYEQYF.